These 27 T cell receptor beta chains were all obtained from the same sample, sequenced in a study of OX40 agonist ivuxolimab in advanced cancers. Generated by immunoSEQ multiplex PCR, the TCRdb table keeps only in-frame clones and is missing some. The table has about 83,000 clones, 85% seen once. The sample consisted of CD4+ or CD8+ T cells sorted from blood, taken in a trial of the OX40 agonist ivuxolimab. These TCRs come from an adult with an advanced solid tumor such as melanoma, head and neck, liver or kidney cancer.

CDR3 residues: CASSYSIDVNTEAFF. The CDR3 nucleotides read TGTGCCAGCAGTTACTCCATCGATGTAAACACTGAAGCTTTCTTT. V is TRBV6-6 and J is TRBJ1-1; D gene ambiguous. V dropped 0 bases and J dropped 2 bases, with 10 bases sitting between them. CDR3 size: 15 residues. The germline CDR1 and CDR2 sequences are MNHNY and SVGAGI (reference sequence).

CDR3 in DNA: TGTGCCAGCTCAAGACAGCCTACCTCTGGAAACACCATATATTTT. Residues: CASSRQPTSGNTIYF. V gene TRBV18 combines with J gene TRBJ1-3; TRBD1 is a possible D gene (5 bases). With 5 bases removed from V and 0 bases from J, the gap between germline ends came to 11 bases. CDR1 is KGHSH, CDR2 LQKENI, per germline. The CDR3 consists of 15 residues.

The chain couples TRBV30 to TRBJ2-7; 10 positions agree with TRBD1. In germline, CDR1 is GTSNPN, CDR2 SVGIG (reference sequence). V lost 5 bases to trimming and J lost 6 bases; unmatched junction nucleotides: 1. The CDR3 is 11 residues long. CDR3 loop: CAWGQGGEQYF. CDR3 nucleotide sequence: TGTGCCTGGGGACAGGGGGGCGAGCAGTACTTC.

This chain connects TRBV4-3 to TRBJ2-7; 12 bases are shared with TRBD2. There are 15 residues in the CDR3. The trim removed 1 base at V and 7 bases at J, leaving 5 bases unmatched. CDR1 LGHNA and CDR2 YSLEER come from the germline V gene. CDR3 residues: CASSQGTSGGKEQYF. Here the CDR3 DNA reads TGCGCCAGCAGCCAAGGAACTAGCGGGGGGAAAGAGCAGTACTTC.

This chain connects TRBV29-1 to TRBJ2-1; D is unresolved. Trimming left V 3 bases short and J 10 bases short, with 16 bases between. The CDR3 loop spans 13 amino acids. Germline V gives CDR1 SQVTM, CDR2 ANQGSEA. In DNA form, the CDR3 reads TGCAGCGTTGACATACCCACCTCTCTGGAGCAGTTCTTC. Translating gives CSVDIPTSLEQFF.

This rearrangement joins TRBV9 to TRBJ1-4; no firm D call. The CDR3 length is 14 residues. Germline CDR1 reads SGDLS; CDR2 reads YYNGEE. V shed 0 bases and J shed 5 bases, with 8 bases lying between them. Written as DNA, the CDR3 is TGTGCCAGCAGCGTAGGAGATGGGAATGAAAAACTGTTTTTT. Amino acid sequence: CASSVGDGNEKLFF.

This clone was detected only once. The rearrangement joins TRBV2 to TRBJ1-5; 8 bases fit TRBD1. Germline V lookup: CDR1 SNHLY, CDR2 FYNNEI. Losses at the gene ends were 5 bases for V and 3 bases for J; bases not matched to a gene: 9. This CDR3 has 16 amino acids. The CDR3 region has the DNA TGTGCCAGCAGTATCAACACAGGGGGTCTCAATCAGCCCCAGCATTTT. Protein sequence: CASSINTGGLNQPQHF.

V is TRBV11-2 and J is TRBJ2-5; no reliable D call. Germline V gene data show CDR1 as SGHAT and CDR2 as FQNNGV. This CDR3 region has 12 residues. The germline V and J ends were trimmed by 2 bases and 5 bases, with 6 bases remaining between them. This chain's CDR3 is CASSLSRETQYF. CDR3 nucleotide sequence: TGTGCCAGCAGCTTATCCCGGGAGACCCAGTACTTC.

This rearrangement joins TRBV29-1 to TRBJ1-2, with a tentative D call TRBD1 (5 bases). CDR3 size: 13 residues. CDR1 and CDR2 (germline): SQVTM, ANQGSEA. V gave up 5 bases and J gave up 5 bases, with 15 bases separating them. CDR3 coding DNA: TGCAGCGTTCTACTGGGTGGGGGTTATGGCTACACCTTC. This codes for CSVLLGGGYGYTF.

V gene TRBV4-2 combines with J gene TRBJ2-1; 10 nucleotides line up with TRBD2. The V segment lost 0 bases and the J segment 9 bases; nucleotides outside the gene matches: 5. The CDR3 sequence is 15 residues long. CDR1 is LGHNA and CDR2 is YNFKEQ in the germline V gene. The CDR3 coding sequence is TGTGCCAGCAGCCAAGAAAGCGGGGGGGCCGCTGAGCAGTTCTTC. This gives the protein CASSQESGGAAEQFF.

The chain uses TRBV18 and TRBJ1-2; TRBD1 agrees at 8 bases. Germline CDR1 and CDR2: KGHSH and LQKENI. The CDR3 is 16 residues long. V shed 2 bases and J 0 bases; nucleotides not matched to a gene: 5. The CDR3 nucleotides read TGTGCCAGCTCACCAACGGGGACAGGCTCTAACTATGGCTACACCTTC. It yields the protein CASSPTGTGSNYGYTF.

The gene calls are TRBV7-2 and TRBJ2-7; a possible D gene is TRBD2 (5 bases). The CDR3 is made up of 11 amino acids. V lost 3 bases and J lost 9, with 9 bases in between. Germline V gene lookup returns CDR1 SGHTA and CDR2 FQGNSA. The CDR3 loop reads CASSLDWGQYF. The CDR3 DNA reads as TGTGCCAGCAGCTTGGACTGGGGGCAGTACTTC.

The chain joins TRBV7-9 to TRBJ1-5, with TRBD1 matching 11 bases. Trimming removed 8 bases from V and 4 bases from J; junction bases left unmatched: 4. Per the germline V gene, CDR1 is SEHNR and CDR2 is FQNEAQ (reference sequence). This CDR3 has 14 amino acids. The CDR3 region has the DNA TGTGCCAGCGGGGACAGGGGGGAAAATCAGCCCCAGCATTTT. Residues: CASGDRGENQPQHF. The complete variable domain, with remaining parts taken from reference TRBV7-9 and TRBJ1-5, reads DTGVSQNPRHKITKRGQNVTFRCDPISEHNRLYWYRQTLGQGPEFLTYFQNEAQLEKSRLLSDRFSAERPKGSFSTLEIQRTEQGDSAMYLCASGDRGENQPQHFGDGTRLSIL.

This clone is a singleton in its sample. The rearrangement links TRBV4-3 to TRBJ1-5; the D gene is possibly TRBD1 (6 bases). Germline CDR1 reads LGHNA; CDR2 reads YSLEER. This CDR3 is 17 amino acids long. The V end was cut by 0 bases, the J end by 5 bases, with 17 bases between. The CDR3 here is CASSQDPGGRSDQPQHF. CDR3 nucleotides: TGCGCCAGCAGCCAAGATCCCGGGGGGCGAAGCGATCAGCCCCAGCATTTT.

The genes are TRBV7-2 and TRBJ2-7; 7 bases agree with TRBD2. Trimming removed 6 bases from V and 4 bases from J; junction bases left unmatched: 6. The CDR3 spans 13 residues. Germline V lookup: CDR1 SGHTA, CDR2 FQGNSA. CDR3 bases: TGTGCCAGCAGGGCCGGGGGGAATTACGAGCAGTACTTC. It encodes CASRAGGNYEQYF.

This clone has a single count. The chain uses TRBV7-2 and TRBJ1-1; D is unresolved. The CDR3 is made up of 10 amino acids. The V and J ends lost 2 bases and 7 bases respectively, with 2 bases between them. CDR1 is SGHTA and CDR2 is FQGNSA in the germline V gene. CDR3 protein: CASSLNEAFF. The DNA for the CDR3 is TGTGCCAGCAGCTTAAATGAAGCTTTCTTT.

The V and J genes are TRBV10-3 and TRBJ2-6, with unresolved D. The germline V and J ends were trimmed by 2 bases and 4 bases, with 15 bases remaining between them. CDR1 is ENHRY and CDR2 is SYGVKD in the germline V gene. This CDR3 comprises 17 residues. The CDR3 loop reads CAISEPQWQSGANVLTF. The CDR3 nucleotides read TGTGCCATCAGTGAGCCCCAGTGGCAGTCCGGGGCCAACGTCCTGACTTTC.

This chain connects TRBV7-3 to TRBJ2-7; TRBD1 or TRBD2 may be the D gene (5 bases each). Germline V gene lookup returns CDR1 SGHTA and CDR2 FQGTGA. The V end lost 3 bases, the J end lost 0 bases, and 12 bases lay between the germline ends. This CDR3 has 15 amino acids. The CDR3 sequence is CASSFGADYSYEQYF. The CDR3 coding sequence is TGTGCCAGCAGCTTCGGGGCAGACTACTCCTACGAGCAGTACTTC.

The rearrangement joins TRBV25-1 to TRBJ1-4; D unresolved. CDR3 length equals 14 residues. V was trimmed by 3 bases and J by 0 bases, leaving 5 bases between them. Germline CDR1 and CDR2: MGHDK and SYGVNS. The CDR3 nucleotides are TGTGCCAGCAGTGAGTTGTCAACTAATGAAAAACTGTTTTTT. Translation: CASSELSTNEKLFF.

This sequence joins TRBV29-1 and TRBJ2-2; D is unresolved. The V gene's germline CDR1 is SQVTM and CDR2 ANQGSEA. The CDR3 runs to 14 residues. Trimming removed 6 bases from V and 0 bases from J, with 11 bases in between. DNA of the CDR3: TGCAGCGTCCGCTGGGCTGCGAACACCGGGGAGCTGTTTTTT. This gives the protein CSVRWAANTGELFF.

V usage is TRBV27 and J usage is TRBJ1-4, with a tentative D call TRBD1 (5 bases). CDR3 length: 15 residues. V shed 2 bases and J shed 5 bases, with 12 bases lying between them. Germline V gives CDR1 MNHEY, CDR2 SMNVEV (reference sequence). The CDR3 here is CASSLGGTVNEKLFF. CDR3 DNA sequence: TGTGCCAGCAGTTTAGGAGGGACGGTCAATGAAAAACTGTTTTTT.

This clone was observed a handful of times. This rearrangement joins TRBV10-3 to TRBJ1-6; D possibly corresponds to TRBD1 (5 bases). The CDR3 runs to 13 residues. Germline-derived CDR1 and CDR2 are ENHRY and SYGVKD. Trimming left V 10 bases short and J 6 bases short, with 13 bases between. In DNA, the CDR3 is TGTGCCACCCGGGGCCTCGTTAATTCACCCCTCCACTTT. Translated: CATRGLVNSPLHF.

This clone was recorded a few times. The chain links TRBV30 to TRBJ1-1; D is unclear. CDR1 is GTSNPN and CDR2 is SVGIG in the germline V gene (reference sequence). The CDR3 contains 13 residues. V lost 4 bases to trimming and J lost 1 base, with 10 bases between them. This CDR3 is CAWTQRANTEAFF. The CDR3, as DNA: TGTGCCTGGACCCAGAGGGCGAACACTGAAGCTTTCTTT. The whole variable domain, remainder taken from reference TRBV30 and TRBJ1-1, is SQTIHQWPATLVQPVGSPLSLECTVEGTSNPNLYWYRQAAGRGLQLLFYSVGIGQISSEVPQNLSASRPQDRQFILSSKKLLLSDSGFYLCAWTQRANTEAFFGQGTRLTVV.

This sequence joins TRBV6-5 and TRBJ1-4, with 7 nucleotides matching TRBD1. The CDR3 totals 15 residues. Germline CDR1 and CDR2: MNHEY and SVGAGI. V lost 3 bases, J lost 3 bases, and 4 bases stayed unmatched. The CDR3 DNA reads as TGTGCCAGCAGTTATACAGGGGCCCCTAATGAAAAACTGTTTTTT. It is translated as CASSYTGAPNEKLFF.

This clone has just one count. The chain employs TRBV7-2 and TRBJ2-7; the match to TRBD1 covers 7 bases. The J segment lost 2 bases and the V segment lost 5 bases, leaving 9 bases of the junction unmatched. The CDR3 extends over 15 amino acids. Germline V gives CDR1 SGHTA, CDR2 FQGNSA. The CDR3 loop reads CASSRGVGQTYEQYF. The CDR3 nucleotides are TGTGCCAGCAGCCGAGGGGTGGGACAGACCTACGAGCAGTACTTC.

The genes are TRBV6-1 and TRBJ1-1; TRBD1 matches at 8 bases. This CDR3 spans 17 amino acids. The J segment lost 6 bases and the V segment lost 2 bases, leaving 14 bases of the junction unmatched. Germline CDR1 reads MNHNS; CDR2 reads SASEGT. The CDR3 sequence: CASSELSGTGSNAEAFF. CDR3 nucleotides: TGTGCCAGCAGTGAATTATCCGGGACAGGCTCGAATGCTGAAGCTTTCTTT.

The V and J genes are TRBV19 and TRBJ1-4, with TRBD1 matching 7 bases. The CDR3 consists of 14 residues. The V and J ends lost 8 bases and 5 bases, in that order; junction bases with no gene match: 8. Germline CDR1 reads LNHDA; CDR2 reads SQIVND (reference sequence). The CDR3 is CASSPSTGNEKLFF. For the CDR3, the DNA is TGTGCCAGTTCTCCGTCGACAGGGAATGAAAAACTGTTTTTT. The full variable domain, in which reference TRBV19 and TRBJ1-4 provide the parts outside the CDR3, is DGGITQSPKYLFRKEGQNVTLSCEQNLNHDAMYWYRQDPGQGLRLIYYSQIVNDFQKGDIAEGYSVSREKKESFPLTVTSAQKNPTAFYLCASSPSTGNEKLFFGSGTQLSVL.